This T cell receptor (beta chain) was recorded in a study of T cells in Graves' hyperthyroidism and ophthalmopathy. Notes on this clonotype: The antigen is undetermined.

Findings and caveats of the study: Blood held most thyroid clonotypes expanded above 0.001 frequency.

Amplified TCR beta CDR3 regions came from RNA transcripts. The HTBI primer set drove a first-round RT-PCR of the TCR CDR3. MiXCR was run by TCRdb on the multiplex PCR reads, yielding one entry per CDR3 protein. The table lists hundreds of thousands of distinct CDR3 sequences, about 14% of them singletons. Germline trimming cut 5 bases from V and 2 bases from J; bases unmatched to any gene: 6. Germline CDR1 and CDR2: SGHVS and FNYEAQ. The CDR3 length is 15 residues. Sequences were obtained from blood. The chain is built from TRBV7-6 and TRBJ1-1; 9 nucleotides agree with TRBD1. The sequence came from a man in his fifties with Graves' ophthalmopathy. CDR3 nucleotide sequence: TGTGCCAGCAGCCGACCACAGGGGGCTAACACTGAAGCTTTCTTT. As protein: CASSRPQGANTEAFF.